Presented here are 10 T cell receptor beta chains from one specimen sequenced in a study of T cell responses to AZD1222 COVID-19 vaccine. Sequencing was performed with immunoSEQ multiplex PCR; in TCRdb, only in-frame clones are kept and a portion is missing. This sample yields more than 70,000 clones, of which nearly 90% are seen a single time; roughly 1.6% belongs to the top ten. The sequenced sample was peripheral blood, obtained on day 0 of AZD1222 vaccination. The receptors were gathered from an adult in good health.

The CDR3 sequence is CASRPPPRQGVNIQYF. In DNA form, the CDR3 reads TGTGCCAGCCGACCCCCCCCACGTCAGGGGGTAAACATTCAGTACTTC. This rearrangement joins TRBV27 to TRBJ2-4, with 7 bases matching TRBD1. The CDR3 loop spans 16 amino acids. CDR1 and CDR2 from the germline V gene are MNHEY and SMNVEV (reference sequence). V gave up 8 bases and J gave up 6 bases; unmatched junction bases: 16.

For the CDR3, the DNA is TGTGCCAGCAGAACGAATACAGGGATTGAAAAACTGTTTTTT. It specifies CASRTNTGIEKLFF. The chain is built from TRBV7-9 and TRBJ1-4; the D gene is possibly TRBD1 (6 bases). V lost 6 bases to trimming and J lost 7 bases, with 15 bases between them. The germline CDR1 and CDR2 sequences are SEHNR and FQNEAQ (reference sequence). The CDR3 length is 14 residues.

The chain has TRBV5-6 and TRBJ1-1; D is unresolved. The CDR3 has 14 residues. Deletions cut 4 bases from V and 4 bases from J, with 14 bases between. Germline V gene lookup returns CDR1 SGHDT and CDR2 YYEEEE. CDR3 DNA sequence: TGTGCCAGCAGCACCTTTCCCACGGTCACTGAAGCTTTCTTT. It translates to CASSTFPTVTEAFF.

The chain combines TRBV3-1 (or the pseudogene TRBV3-2) with TRBJ2-2; D gene ambiguous. The V gene's germline CDR1 is LGHDT and CDR2 YNNKEL (reference sequence). The CDR3 totals 10 residues. V was cut by 2 bases and J by 9 bases, with 1 base left in between. The CDR3 region has the DNA TGTGCCAGCAGCCAACGGGAGCTGTTTTTT. Translated, it gives CASSQRELFF.

The rearrangement links TRBV7-2 to TRBJ2-2; the match to TRBD1 covers 11 bases. V gave up 5 bases and J gave up 2 bases; unmatched junction bases: 4. This CDR3 is built from 16 residues. Per the germline V gene, CDR1 is SGHTA and CDR2 is FQGNSA. Written as DNA, the CDR3 is TGTGCCAGCAGCCGGGACAGGGGGTCTAACACCGGGGAGCTGTTTTTT. Translated, it gives CASSRDRGSNTGELFF.

V is TRBV5-1 and J is TRBJ1-4; no definite D call. Germline-derived CDR1 and CDR2 are SGHRS and YFSETQ. The V gene lost 0 bases and the J gene lost 8 bases, with 8 bases spanning the gap. CDR3 length equals 13 residues. CDR3 sequence: CASSLDGEEKLFF. The CDR3 DNA follows: TGCGCCAGCAGCTTGGACGGGGAGGAAAAACTGTTTTTT.

This sequence joins TRBV20-1 and TRBJ2-7; D is possibly TRBD2 (6 bases). Germline CDR1 is DFQATT and CDR2 is SNEGSKA (reference sequence). V was pared by 8 bases and J by 3 bases, with 11 bases between. The CDR3 contains 11 residues. CDR3 nucleotides: TGCAGTACTCTGGGGGGCTACGAGCAGTACTTC. Amino acid sequence: CSTLGGYEQYF.

This clone was seen more than once but under ten times. The V and J genes are TRBV18 and TRBJ1-4, with 8 bases identical to TRBD1. The CDR3 is 15 residues long. Germline V gene lookup returns CDR1 KGHSH and CDR2 LQKENI. V lost 4 bases and J lost 5; bases outside the gene matches: 6. The CDR3 is CASSRRTGLNEKLFF. The CDR3 nucleotides are TGTGCCAGCTCACGACGGACAGGGTTGAATGAAAAACTGTTTTTT.

This clone was seen a handful of times. This chain links TRBV27 with TRBJ1-1; no clear D gene. Looked up from germline, CDR1 is MNHEY and CDR2 is SMNVEV (reference sequence). The CDR3 runs to 14 residues. Trimming left V 0 bases short and J 1 base short, with 6 bases between. The CDR3: CASSLSGPNTEAFF. The CDR3 bases are TGTGCCAGCAGTTTATCGGGTCCGAACACTGAAGCTTTCTTT.

This clone occurred once. This rearrangement joins TRBV9 to TRBJ2-5; a possible D gene is TRBD2 (5 bases). The CDR3 contains 15 residues. V dropped 3 bases and J dropped 2 bases, with 14 bases sitting between them. Germline V CDR1 and CDR2: SGDLS, YYNGEE. CDR3 DNA sequence: TGTGCCAGCAGCGGAAACGCGGCGGGTCAAGAGACCCAGTACTTC. It is translated as CASSGNAAGQETQYF.